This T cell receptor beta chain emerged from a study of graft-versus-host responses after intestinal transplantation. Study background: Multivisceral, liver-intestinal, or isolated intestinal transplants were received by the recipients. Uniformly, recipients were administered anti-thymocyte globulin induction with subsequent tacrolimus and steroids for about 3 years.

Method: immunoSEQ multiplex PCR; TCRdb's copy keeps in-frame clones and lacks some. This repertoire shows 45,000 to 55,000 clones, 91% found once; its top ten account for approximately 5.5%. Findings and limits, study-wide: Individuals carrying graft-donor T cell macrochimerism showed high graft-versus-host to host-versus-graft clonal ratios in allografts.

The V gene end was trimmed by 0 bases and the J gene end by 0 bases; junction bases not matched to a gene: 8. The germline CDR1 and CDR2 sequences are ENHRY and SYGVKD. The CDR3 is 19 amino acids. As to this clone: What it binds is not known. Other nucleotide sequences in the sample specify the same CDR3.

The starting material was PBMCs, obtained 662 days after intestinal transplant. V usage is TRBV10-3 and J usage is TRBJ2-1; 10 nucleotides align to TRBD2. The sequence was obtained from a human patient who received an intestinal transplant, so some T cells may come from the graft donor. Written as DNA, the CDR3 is TGTGCCATCAGTGAGTCGAATAGCGGGGGGTATAACTCCTACAATGAGCAGTTCTTC. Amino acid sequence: CAISESNSGGYNSYNEQFF.